These 17 T cell receptor beta chains came from one sample sequenced in a study of cytomegalovirus exposure and HLA in healthy donors (dated by TCRdb to about 2017). The library relied on the immunoSEQ multiplex PCR assay. For the multiplex PCR, a mixture combining 60 forward primers for TCR Vbeta segments and 13 reverse primers for TCR Jbeta segments was used. TCRdb stores this immuneACCESS table with in-frame sequences only. Part of the clones is absent; in the studies checked, under half of the shortfall reflects unresolved V genes, and no reason is known for the rest. Within this sample are 200,000 to 250,000 clones, with 75% to 85% of them counted one time only. 7% to 9% of the sample is held by the ten biggest clonotypes. Sequenced material: PBMCs. These receptors were collected from a woman between 55 and 75 years old in good health and CMV-seropositive.

The chain employs TRBV9 and TRBJ2-1; 8 bases map to TRBD1. Trimming cost V 0 bases and J 9 bases; bases outside gene matches: 5. The germline gives CDR1 SGDLS, CDR2 YYNGEE. The CDR3 runs 14 residues. The CDR3 DNA reads as TGTGCCAGCAGCGTAGACCAGGGGGCAGGTGAGCAGTTCTTC. As protein: CASSVDQGAGEQFF.

This chain connects TRBV5-4 to TRBJ1-3; D gene ambiguous. The CDR3 is made up of 12 amino acids. The V end was cut by 0 bases, the J end by 7 bases, with 5 bases between. Per the germline V gene, CDR1 is SGHNT and CDR2 is YYREEE (reference sequence). The CDR3 nucleotides read TGTGCCAGCAGCTTGGGGGAGAACACCATATATTTT. Amino acid sequence: CASSLGENTIYF.

The rearrangement uses TRBV19 and TRBJ1-5; D is undetermined. V lost 3 bases to trimming and J lost 4 bases, with 7 bases between them. The CDR3 totals 13 residues. CDR1 LNHDA and CDR2 SQIVND come from the germline V gene (reference sequence). DNA for the CDR3: TGTGCCAGTAGTATTTATGAGAATCAGCCCCAGCATTTT. Translation gives CASSIYENQPQHF.

This chain joins TRBV6-5 and TRBJ1-1; TRBD1 is a possible D gene (6 bases). Looked up from germline, CDR1 is MNHEY and CDR2 is SVGAGI. The CDR3 runs to 14 residues. V was cut by 2 bases and J by 10 bases, with 17 bases left in between. As DNA, the CDR3 is TGTGCCAGCAGTTACGCCGGGACACGTTTCGGAGCTTTCTTT. Residues: CASSYAGTRFGAFF.

The J gene is TRBJ1-2, the V gene TRBV25-1; 8 nucleotides line up with TRBD1. Unmatched junction bases numbered 11, after V lost 7 bases and J lost 7 bases. CDR3 length: 14 amino acids. The germline CDR1 and CDR2 sequences are MGHDK and SYGVNS. The CDR3 sequence is CASKRQGARGGYTF. In DNA, the CDR3 is TGTGCCAGCAAAAGGCAGGGGGCGCGAGGTGGCTACACCTTC.

As regards this clone: This sample also contains other DNA sequences that code for the same CDR3. This chain connects TRBV5-1 to TRBJ1-2; the D gene is possibly TRBD1 (6 bases). In germline, CDR1 is SGHRS, CDR2 YFSETQ. Trimming cost V 4 bases and J 8 bases, with 15 bases left between them. The CDR3 is 13 residues long. The CDR3 loop reads CASSQDRDGGYTF. Written as DNA, the CDR3 is TGCGCCAGCAGCCAGGACAGAGACGGCGGCTACACCTTC.

The V gene is TRBV11-3, the J gene TRBJ2-2; maybe TRBD2 (6 bases). The CDR3 is 16 amino acids. The V gene lost 5 bases and the J gene lost 6 bases, with 19 bases spanning the gap. Germline CDR1 and CDR2: SGHNT and YENEEA. For the CDR3, the DNA is TGTGCCAGCAGCCACGGAGGGAAGGGAAGGTCCGGGGAGCTGTTTTTT. It encodes CASSHGGKGRSGELFF.

This clone has only a few counts. The genes are TRBV11-3 and TRBJ2-2; D unclear. From germline, CDR1 is SGHNT and CDR2 YENEEA. This CDR3 spans 16 amino acids. V was cut by 5 bases and J by 0 bases, with 13 bases left in between. The chain's CDR3 is CASSTHSIPNTGELFF. The CDR3 bases are TGTGCCAGCAGCACACACAGTATACCGAACACCGGGGAGCTGTTTTTT.

With respect to this clone: This sample also contains other DNA sequences that code for the same CDR3. The chain couples TRBV5-4 to TRBJ1-1; 9 bases map to TRBD1. The length of the CDR3 is 15 residues. Germline CDR1 is SGHNT and CDR2 is YYREEE (reference sequence). V lost 4 bases, J lost 3 bases, and 7 bases stayed unmatched. CDR3 region: CASSPGTGRDTEAFF. The CDR3 nucleotides are TGTGCCAGCAGCCCCGGGACAGGGCGGGACACTGAAGCTTTCTTT. The entire variable domain, with the rest obtained from reference TRBV5-4 and TRBJ1-1, is as follows: ETGVTQSPTHLIKTRGQQVTLRCSSQSGHNTVSWYQQALGQGPQFIFQYYREEENGRGNFPPRFSGLQFPNYSSELNVNALELDDSALYLCASSPGTGRDTEAFFGQGTRLTVV.

The V gene is TRBV11-2, the J gene TRBJ2-7; 8 nucleotides match TRBD1. The V gene's germline CDR1 is SGHAT and CDR2 FQNNGV. Trimming at V came to 1 base and at J to 4 bases, leaving 12 bases not matched to a gene. The CDR3 is 17 residues long. CDR3 residues: CASSLGVSTGAHYEQYF. CDR3 nucleotides: TGTGCCAGCAGCTTAGGAGTCTCGACAGGGGCTCATTACGAGCAGTACTTC.

This clone was picked up one time. The chain carries TRBV5-1 and TRBJ1-4; D is undetermined. V was pared by 4 bases and J by 0 bases, with 16 bases between. The CDR3 runs to 17 residues. The V gene's germline CDR1 is SGHRS and CDR2 YFSETQ. In DNA, the CDR3 is TGCGCCAGCAGCAGAAACCCCCTCAGAACAACTAATGAAAAACTGTTTTTT. The encoded protein is CASSRNPLRTTNEKLFF.

The chain carries TRBV6-6 and TRBJ1-2, with TRBD1 matching 8 bases. V lost 2 bases to trimming and J lost 5 bases; unmatched junction nucleotides: 10. Germline lookup yields CDR1 MNHNY and CDR2 SVGAGI (reference sequence). This CDR3 has 16 amino acids. The CDR3 loop is CASSYRRQGASYGYTF. CDR3 bases: TGTGCCAGCAGTTACCGGCGGCAGGGGGCTTCGTATGGCTACACCTTC.

This sequence joins TRBV11-2 and TRBJ2-1; 11 bases fit TRBD2. J lost 7 bases, V lost 5 bases, and 10 bases had no gene match. Germline V gene sequence: CDR1 SGHAT, CDR2 FQNNGV. The CDR3 consists of 16 residues. The DNA for the CDR3 is TGTGCCAGCAGCCCTGAACTAGCGGGAGCGCTTAATGAGCAGTTCTTC. Encoded protein: CASSPELAGALNEQFF.

This sequence joins TRBV6-5 and TRBJ2-7; TRBD1 matches 7 bases. The V segment lost 0 bases and the J segment 7 bases; nucleotides outside the gene matches: 6. CDR3 length: 14 amino acids. The germline V gene has CDR1 MNHEY and CDR2 SVGAGI. CDR3 sequence: CASSYSRVTGEQYF. The CDR3, as DNA: TGTGCCAGCAGTTACTCGAGGGTGACAGGGGAGCAGTACTTC.

This rearrangement joins TRBV18 to TRBJ1-4; D gene ambiguous. The V end was cut by 0 bases, the J end by 8 bases, with 10 bases between. This CDR3 is 14 amino acids long. The germline V gene has CDR1 KGHSH and CDR2 LQKENI. The DNA for the CDR3 is TGTGCCAGCTCACCACCCGGGGATCGGGAAAAACTGTTTTTT. This gives the protein CASSPPGDREKLFF.

This clone came up once. The chain links TRBV11-3 to TRBJ2-1; D is possibly TRBD1 (5 bases). V lost 2 bases to trimming and J lost 0 bases, with 5 bases between them. The germline V gene encodes CDR1 SGHNT and CDR2 YENEEA. The CDR3 has 14 residues. CDR3 in amino acids: CASSLTGSYNEQFF. CDR3 nucleotides: TGTGCCAGCAGCTTAACAGGCTCCTACAATGAGCAGTTCTTC.

This clone turned up a few times. The chain employs TRBV25-1 and TRBJ2-3; 8 positions agree with TRBD1. This CDR3 spans 15 amino acids. J gave up 0 bases and V 3 bases, and 2 bases lay outside the gene matches. CDR1 and CDR2 from the germline V gene are MGHDK and SYGVNS. The CDR3, as DNA: TGTGCCAGCAGTGATTGGACAGGGAGCACAGATACGCAGTATTTT. This codes for CASSDWTGSTDTQYF.